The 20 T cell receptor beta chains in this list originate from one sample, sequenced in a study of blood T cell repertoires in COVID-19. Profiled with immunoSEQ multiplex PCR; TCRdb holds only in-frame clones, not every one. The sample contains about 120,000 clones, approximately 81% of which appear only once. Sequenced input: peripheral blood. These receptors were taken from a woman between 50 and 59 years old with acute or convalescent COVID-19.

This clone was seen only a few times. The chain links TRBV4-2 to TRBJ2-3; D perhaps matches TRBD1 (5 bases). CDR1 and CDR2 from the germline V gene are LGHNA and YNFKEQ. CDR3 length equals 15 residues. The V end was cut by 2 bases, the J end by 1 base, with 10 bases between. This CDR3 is CASSQQGGGTDTQYF. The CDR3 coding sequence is TGTGCCAGCAGCCAACAGGGTGGGGGCACAGATACGCAGTATTTT.

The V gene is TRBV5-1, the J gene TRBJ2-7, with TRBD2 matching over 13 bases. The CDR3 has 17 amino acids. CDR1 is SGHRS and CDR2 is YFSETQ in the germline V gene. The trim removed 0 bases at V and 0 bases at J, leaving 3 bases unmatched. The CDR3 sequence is CASSLGTSGRSSYEQYF. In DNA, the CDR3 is TGCGCCAGCAGCTTGGGGACTAGCGGGAGAAGCTCCTACGAGCAGTACTTC.

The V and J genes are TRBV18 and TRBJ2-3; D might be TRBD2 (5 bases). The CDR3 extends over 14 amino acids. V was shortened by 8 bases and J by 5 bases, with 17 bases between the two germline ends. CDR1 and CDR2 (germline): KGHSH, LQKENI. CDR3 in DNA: TGTGCCAGCACCCGTGTGGGAGCTGAAGATACGCAGTATTTT. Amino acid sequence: CASTRVGAEDTQYF.

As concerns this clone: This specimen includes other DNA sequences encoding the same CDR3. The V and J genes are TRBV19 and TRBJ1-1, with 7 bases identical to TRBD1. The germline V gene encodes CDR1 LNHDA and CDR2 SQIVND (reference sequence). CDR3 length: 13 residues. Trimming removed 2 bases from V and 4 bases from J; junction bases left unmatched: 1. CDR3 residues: CASSINRGTEAFF. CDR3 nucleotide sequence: TGTGCCAGTAGTATAAACAGGGGCACTGAAGCTTTCTTT.

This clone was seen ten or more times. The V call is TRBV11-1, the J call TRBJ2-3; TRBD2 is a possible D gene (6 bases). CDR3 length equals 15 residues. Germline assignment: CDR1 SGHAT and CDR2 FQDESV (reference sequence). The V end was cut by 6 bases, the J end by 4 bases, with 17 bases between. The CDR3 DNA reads TGTGCCAGCAGTCTCTGGGGGGAGGCCCCAGATACGCAGTATTTT. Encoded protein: CASSLWGEAPDTQYF.

CDR3 in amino acids: CASSATAMHSGANVLTF. CDR3 nucleotide sequence: TGTGCCAGCAGCGCGACAGCTATGCACTCTGGGGCCAACGTCCTGACTTTC. The V gene is TRBV21-1, the J gene TRBJ2-6; the table calls TRBD1, which could not be checked here. TRBV21-1 constitutes a pseudogene. The CDR3 loop spans 17 amino acids.

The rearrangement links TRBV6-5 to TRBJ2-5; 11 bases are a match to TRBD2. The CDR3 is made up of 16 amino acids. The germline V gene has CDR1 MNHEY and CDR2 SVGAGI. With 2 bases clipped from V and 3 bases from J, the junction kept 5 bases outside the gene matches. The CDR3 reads CASSYPPGLAEETQYF. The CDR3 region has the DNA TGTGCCAGCAGTTACCCCCCGGGACTAGCGGAAGAGACCCAGTACTTC.

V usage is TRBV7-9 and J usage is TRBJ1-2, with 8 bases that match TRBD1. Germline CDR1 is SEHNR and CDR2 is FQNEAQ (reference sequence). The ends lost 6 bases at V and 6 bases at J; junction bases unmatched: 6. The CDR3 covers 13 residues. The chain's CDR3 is CASSPGGADGYTF. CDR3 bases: TGTGCCAGCAGTCCAGGGGGCGCCGATGGCTACACCTTC. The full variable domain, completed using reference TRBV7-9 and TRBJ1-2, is DTGVSQNPRHKITKRGQNVTFRCDPISEHNRLYWYRQTLGQGPEFLTYFQNEAQLEKSRLLSDRFSAERPKGSFSTLEIQRTEQGDSAMYLCASSPGGADGYTFGSGTRLTVV.

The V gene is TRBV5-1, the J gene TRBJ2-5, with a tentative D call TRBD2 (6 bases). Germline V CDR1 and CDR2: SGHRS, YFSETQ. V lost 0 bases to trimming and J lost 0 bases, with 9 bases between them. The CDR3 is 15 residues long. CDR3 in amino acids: CASSLGGADQETQYF. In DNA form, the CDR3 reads TGCGCCAGCAGCTTGGGCGGGGCCGACCAAGAGACCCAGTACTTC.

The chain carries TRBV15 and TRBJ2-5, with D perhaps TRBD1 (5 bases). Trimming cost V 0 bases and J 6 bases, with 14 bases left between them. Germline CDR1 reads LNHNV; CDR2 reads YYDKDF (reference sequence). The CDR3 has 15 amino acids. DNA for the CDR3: TGTGCCACCAGCAGAGATTCAGGGCTGGAAAAGACCCAGTACTTC. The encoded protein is CATSRDSGLEKTQYF.

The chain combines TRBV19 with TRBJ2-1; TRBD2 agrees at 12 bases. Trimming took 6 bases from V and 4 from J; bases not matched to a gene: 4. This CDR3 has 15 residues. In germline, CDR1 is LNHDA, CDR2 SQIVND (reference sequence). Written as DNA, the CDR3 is TGTGCCAGTAGGAGGACTAGCGGGACTTACAATGAGCAGTTCTTC. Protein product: CASRRTSGTYNEQFF. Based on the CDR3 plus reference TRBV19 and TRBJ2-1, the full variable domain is DGGITQSPKYLFRKEGQNVTLSCEQNLNHDAMYWYRQDPGQGLRLIYYSQIVNDFQKGDIAEGYSVSREKKESFPLTVTSAQKNPTAFYLCASRRTSGTYNEQFFGPGTRLTVL.

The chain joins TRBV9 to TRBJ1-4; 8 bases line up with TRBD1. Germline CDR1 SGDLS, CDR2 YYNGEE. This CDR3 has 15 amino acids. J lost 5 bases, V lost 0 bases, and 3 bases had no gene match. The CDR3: CASSVGTGRNEKLFF. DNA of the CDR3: TGTGCCAGCAGCGTAGGGACAGGGAGGAATGAAAAACTGTTTTTT. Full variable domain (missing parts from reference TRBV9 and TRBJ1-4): DSGVTQTPKHLITATGQRVTLRCSPRSGDLSVYWYQQSLDQGLQFLIQYYNGEERAKGNILERFSAQQFPDLHSELNLSSLELGDSALYFCASSVGTGRNEKLFFGSGTQLSVL.

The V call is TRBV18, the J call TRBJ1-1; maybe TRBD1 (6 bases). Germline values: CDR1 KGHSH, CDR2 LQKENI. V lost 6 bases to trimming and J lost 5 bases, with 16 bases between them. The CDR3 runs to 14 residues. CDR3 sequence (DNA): TGTGCCAGCTCTCGCACAGGGCCTGGGACTGAAGCTTTCTTT. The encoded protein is CASSRTGPGTEAFF.

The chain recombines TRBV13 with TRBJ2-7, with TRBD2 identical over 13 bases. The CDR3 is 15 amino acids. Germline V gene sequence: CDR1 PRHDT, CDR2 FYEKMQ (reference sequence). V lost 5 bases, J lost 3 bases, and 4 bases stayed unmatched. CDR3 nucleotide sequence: TGTGCCAGCAGCCAGGGACTAGCGGGGCTCTACGAGCAGTACTTC. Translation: CASSQGLAGLYEQYF.

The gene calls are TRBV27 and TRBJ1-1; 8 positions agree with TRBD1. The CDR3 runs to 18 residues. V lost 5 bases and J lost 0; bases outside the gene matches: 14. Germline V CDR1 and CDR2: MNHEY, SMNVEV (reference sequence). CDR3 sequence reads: CASSGTRRGLGLNTEAFF. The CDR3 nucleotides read TGTGCCAGCAGTGGAACCCGCAGGGGGCTGGGGTTGAACACTGAAGCTTTCTTT.

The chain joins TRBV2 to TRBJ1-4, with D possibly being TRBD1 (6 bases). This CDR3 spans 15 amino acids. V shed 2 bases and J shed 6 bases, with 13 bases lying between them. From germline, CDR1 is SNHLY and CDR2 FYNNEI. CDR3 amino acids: CASSELGGRHEKLFF. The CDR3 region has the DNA TGTGCCAGCAGTGAACTGGGGGGGCGGCATGAAAAACTGTTTTTT.

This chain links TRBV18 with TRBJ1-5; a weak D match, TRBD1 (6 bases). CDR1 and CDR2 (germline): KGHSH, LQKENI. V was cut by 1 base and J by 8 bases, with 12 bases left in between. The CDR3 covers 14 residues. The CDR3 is CASSPLQGNEPQHF. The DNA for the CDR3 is TGTGCCAGCTCACCACTACAGGGAAATGAGCCCCAGCATTTT.

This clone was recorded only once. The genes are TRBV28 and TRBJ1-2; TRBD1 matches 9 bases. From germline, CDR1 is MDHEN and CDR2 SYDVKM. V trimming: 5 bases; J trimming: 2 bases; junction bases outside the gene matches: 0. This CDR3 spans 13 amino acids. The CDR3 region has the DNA TGTGCCAGCAGTGGACAGGGGAACTATGGCTACACCTTC. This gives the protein CASSGQGNYGYTF.

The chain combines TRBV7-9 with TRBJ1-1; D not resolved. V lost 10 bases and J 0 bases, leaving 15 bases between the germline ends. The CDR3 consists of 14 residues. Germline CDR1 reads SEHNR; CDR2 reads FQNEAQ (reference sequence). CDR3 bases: TGTGCCAACCGGGAGTCGGTTTTGAACACTGAAGCTTTCTTT. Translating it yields CANRESVLNTEAFF.

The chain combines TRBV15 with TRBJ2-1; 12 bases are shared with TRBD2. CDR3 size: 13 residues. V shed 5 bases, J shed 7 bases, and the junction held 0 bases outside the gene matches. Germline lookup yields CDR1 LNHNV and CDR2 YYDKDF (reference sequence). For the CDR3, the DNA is TGTGCCACCAGCGGGACTAGCGGGAATGAGCAGTTCTTC. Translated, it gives CATSGTSGNEQFF.